Reported below is one T cell receptor beta chain. What it binds is unknown. This table comes from immunoSEQ multiplex PCR, and its TCRdb copy is limited to in-frame clones, with some not included. The sample gives 150,000 to 200,000 clones, nearly 90% of which show up once; about 2.9% is in the top ten. The CDR3 is made up of 19 amino acids. Germline loops: CDR1 MGHRA, CDR2 YSYEKL. V dropped 1 base and J dropped 4; count of bases not matched to a gene: 13. This sample was included in a study of cytotoxic CD8 clonotypes in ibrutinib-treated CLL. The wider study: Patient counts were ten to eleven relapsed/refractory, roughly 15 treatment-naive and 17 to 18 IGHV unmutated.

Findings of the study overall: Different sampling times were used for sustained-remission and progressing patients. Clonality (at baseline) was higher than in age-matched healthy donors and tracked circulating CD8+ T-cell counts.

The rearrangement joins TRBV4-1 to TRBJ2-4; 10 bases align to TRBD1. The starting material was PBMCs, obtained at disease progression, from a patient treated with ibrutinib. The clonotype originates from a human donor with chronic lymphocytic leukemia. The CDR3 region is CASSQGEGTGAGIKNIQYF. As DNA, the CDR3 is TGCGCCAGCAGCCAAGGGGAGGGGACAGGGGCCGGAATTAAAAACATTCAGTACTTC.